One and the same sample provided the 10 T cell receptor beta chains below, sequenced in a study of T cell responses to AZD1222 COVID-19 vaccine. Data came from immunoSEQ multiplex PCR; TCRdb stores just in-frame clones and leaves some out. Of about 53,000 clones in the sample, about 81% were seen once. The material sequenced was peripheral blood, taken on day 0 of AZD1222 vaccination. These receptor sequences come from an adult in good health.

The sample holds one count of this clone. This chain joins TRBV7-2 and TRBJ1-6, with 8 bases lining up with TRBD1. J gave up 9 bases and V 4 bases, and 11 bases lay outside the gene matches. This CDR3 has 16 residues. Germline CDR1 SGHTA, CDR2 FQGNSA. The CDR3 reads CASSSQGQGAASPLHF. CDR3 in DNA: TGTGCCAGCAGCTCCCAAGGGCAGGGGGCTGCTTCACCCCTCCACTTT.

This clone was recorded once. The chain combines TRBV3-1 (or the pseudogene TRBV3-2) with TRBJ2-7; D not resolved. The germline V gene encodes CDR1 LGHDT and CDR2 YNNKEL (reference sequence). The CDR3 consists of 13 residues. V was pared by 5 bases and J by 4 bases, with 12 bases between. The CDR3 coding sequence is TGTGCCAGCAGCGGCACCTGGTTGTACGAGCAGTACTTC. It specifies CASSGTWLYEQYF.

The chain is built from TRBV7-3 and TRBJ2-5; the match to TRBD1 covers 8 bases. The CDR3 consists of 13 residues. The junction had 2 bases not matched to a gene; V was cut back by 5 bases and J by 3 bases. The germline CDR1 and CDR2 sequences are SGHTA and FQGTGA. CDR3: CASSTQGEETQYF. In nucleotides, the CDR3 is TGTGCCAGCAGCACACAGGGGGAAGAGACCCAGTACTTC.

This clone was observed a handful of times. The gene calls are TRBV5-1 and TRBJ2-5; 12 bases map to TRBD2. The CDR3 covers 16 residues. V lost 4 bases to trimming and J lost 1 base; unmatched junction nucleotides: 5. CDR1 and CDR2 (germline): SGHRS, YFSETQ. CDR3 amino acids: CASSVTSGSPQETQYF. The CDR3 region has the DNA TGCGCCAGCAGCGTGACTAGCGGGAGTCCCCAAGAGACCCAGTACTTC.

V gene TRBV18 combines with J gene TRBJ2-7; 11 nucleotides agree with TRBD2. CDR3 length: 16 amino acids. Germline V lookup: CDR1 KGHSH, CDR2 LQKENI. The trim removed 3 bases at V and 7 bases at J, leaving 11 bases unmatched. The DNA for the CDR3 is TGTGCCAGCTCACCGCTTAGCGGGAGGGCCGGGGGGGAGCAGTACTTC. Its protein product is CASSPLSGRAGGEQYF.

For the CDR3, the DNA is TGTGCCAGCAGCTTCCAGGGGACCTCTGGAAACACCATATATTTT. This sequence encodes CASSFQGTSGNTIYF. The chain recombines TRBV7-2 with TRBJ1-3; weak D call: TRBD1 (6 bases). The CDR3 has 15 amino acids. Trimming pared 3 bases from V and 0 bases from J, leaving 9 bases between. CDR1 is SGHTA and CDR2 is FQGNSA in the germline V gene.

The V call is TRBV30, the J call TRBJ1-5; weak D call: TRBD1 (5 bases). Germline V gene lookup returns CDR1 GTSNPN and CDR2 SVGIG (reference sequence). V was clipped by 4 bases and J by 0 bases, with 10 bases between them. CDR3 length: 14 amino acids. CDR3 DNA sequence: TGTGCCTGGACCAAGGACATTAGCAATCAGCCCCAGCATTTT. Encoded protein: CAWTKDISNQPQHF.

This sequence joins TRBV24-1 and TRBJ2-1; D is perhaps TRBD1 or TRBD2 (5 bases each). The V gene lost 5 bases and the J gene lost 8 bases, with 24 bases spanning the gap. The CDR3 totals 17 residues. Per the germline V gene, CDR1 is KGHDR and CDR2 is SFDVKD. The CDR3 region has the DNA TGTGCCACCAGTGGTTCCCCGTCAGGGCAGGGAGTACATGAGCAGTTCTTC. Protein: CATSGSPSGQGVHEQFF.

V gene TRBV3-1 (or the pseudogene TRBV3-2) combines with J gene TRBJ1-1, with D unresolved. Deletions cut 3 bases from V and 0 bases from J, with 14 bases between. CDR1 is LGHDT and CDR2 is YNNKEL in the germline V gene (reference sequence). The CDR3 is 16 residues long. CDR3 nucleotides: TGTGCCAGCAGCCACGGAGTTGGAGGGATGAACACTGAAGCTTTCTTT. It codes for CASSHGVGGMNTEAFF.

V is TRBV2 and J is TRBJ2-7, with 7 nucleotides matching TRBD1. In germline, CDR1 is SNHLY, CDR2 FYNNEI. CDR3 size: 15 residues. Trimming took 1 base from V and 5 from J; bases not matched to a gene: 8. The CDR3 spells CASSEEKGAPHEQYF. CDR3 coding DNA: TGTGCCAGCAGTGAAGAAAAGGGGGCCCCCCACGAGCAGTACTTC.